A selection of T cell receptor beta chains follows, all from one sample in a study of cytomegalovirus exposure and HLA in healthy donors. Using immunoSEQ multiplex PCR, the repertoire was profiled, and TCRdb retains in-frame clones only, with some absent. The table includes tens of thousands of clones, about 79% detected once. Sequenced input: PBMCs. The receptors stem from a middle-aged man in good health and CMV-seronegative. CDR3s include the opening cysteine and the closing phenylalanine or tryptophan. D genes are given only for firm matches. Rows may omit the clone size; those that give it use once, few, many or a size class.

size	D	V	J	DNA	CDR3
NA	TRBD1	TRBV6-1	TRBJ2-2	TGTGCCAGCACCTTGGACAGGGGGAGCGCCGGGGAGCTGTTTTTT	CASTLDRGSAGELFF
once	TRBD2	TRBV5-1	TRBJ2-5	TGCGCCAGCAGCTTGGGACTAGCAGCTCAAGAGACCCAGTACTTC	CASSLGLAAQETQYF
NA	NA	TRBV9	TRBJ2-3	TGTGCCAGCAGCGTAGGATGGGGCCAGGGCACAGATACGCAGTATTTT	CASSVGWGQGTDTQYF
NA	NA	TRBV19	TRBJ2-1	TGTGCCAGTAGGGACAGCTCGTACAATGAGCAGTTCTTC	CASRDSSYNEQFF
few	NA	TRBV4-1	TRBJ1-2	TGCGCCAGCAGCCAAGAGGGGGGCTATGGCTACACCTTC	CASSQEGGYGYTF
NA	NA	TRBV19	TRBJ1-2	TGTGCCAGTAGTATGAGGTTAGGCTACACCTTC	CASSMRLGYTF
NA	NA	TRBV5-4	TRBJ2-6	TGTGCCAGCAGCTCGCCTAAGTCGGTCTCTGGGGCCAACGTCCTGACTTTC	CASSSPKSVSGANVLTF
NA	NA	TRBV18	TRBJ1-6	TGTGCCAGCTCACGTAAGGGAGATTCACCCCTCCACTTT	CASSRKGDSPLHF
NA	NA	TRBV19	TRBJ1-1	TGTGCCAGTAGTTTGGACACCGTGAACACTGAAGCTTTCTTT	CASSLDTVNTEAFF
NA	NA	TRBV7-9	TRBJ1-1	TGTGCCAGCAGCTTACAGGTGAACACTGAAGCTTTCTTT	CASSLQVNTEAFF
NA	NA	TRBV6-4	TRBJ1-3	TGTGCCAGCAGAAACGACAGTTCTGGAAACACCATATATTTT	CASRNDSSGNTIYF
NA	NA	TRBV2	TRBJ1-2	TGTGCCAGCATCGAGGCACTAGGGAACTATGGCTACACCTTC	CASIEALGNYGYTF
NA	NA	TRBV7-9	TRBJ1-1	TGTGCCAGCAGCAGAGGTGGGGGGGTTCCCCCTAAAGTAACTGAAGCTTTCTTT	CASSRGGGVPPKVTEAFF
NA	TRBD1	TRBV27	TRBJ1-2	TGTGCCAGCAGTAAAACAGGGGTTTTGGGCTACACCTTC	CASSKTGVLGYTF
NA	TRBD1	TRBV7-9	TRBJ1-1	TGTGCCAGCAGCTCACCGACAGGGGTCACTGAAGCTTTCTTT	CASSSPTGVTEAFF
once	NA	TRBV5-5	TRBJ1-4	TGTGCCAGCAGCTTGTTGTTTGGGCAGGGGAACGAAAAACTGTTTTTT	CASSLLFGQGNEKLFF
NA	TRBD1	TRBV27	TRBJ1-2	TGTGCCAGCAGTCTCAGGGGGTACGGTGGCTACACCTTC	CASSLRGYGGYTF
NA	TRBD1	TRBV18	TRBJ1-2	TGTGCCAGCTCACGACCGGGACAGGGTCACTATGGCTACACCTTC	CASSRPGQGHYGYTF
NA	TRBD2	TRBV4-1	TRBJ2-4	TGCGCCAGCAGCCAGGGATTAGCGGGGGGGGACATTCAGTACTTC	CASSQGLAGGDIQYF
NA	NA	TRBV19	TRBJ1-1	TGTGCCAGTAGTCCAGCCGACAGATTTACCAACACTGAAGCTTTCTTT	CASSPADRFTNTEAFF
NA	NA	TRBV7-2	TRBJ2-7	TGTGCCAGCAGCTACAGACTAGTTCCCCACGAGCAGTACTTC	CASSYRLVPHEQYF
NA	NA	TRBV7-6	TRBJ2-3	TGTGCCAGCAGCGCGAGGGGGGGGGCGAGGAATGTTGGTACGCAGTATTTT	CASSARGGARNVGTQYF
NA	TRBD1	TRBV7-8	TRBJ2-2	TGTGCCAGCAGCTTAGGGACAGGGGCCAACACCGGGGAGCTGTTTTTT	CASSLGTGANTGELFF
NA	NA	TRBV5-4	TRBJ2-5	TGTGCCAGCAGCTCCCCACTCCAAGAGACCCAGTACTTC	CASSSPLQETQYF
once	NA	TRBV9	TRBJ2-5	TGTGCCAGCAGCAAAGTTATCGGGGAGACCCAGTACTTC	CASSKVIGETQYF
NA	TRBD2	TRBV5-1	TRBJ2-5	TGCGCCAGCAGTCCGGGGGGGCAAGAGACCCAGTACTTC	CASSPGGQETQYF
NA	NA	TRBV7-2	TRBJ1-1	TGTGCCAGCAGCTTATCGAGAACTGGGGGGTCTGAAGCTTTCTTT	CASSLSRTGGSEAFF
NA	TRBD1	TRBV9	TRBJ1-1	TGTGCCAGCAGCGCCCAGGGGGTTGGGACTGAAGCTTTCTTT	CASSAQGVGTEAFF
NA	NA	TRBV28	TRBJ1-3	TGTGCCAGCAGTTTGTTGGTGGGCGGGGGGAGCTCTGGAAACACCATATATTTT	CASSLLVGGGSSGNTIYF
NA	NA	TRBV9	TRBJ2-3	TGTGCCAGCAGCGTAGCGGGGTCAGATACGCAGTATTTT	CASSVAGSDTQYF
NA	NA	TRBV7-2	TRBJ1-1	TGTGCCAGCAGCTTAGACCGCGGGACTGAAGCTTTCTTT	CASSLDRGTEAFF